What follows describes a single T cell receptor (beta chain). Its target is unknown. The sample originates from a study of Tregs in tolerant kidney transplant recipients. On the study more broadly: The nonmyeloablative bone marrow transplants came from related graft donors, with transient mixed chimerism. Regarding the study as a whole: Antigen-driven expansion was suggested because donor-specific Tregs expanded more than all Tregs in tolerant patients. This study did not directly address biological reproducibility.

Clones were read by immunoSEQ multiplex PCR, and TCRdb kept only the in-frame ones, dropping some. The sample records roughly 99,000 clones, 93% being singletons. The length of the CDR3 is 15 residues. The V segment lost 6 bases and the J segment 2 bases; nucleotides outside the gene matches: 8. Germline V gene lookup returns CDR1 WNHNN and CDR2 SYGVQD (reference sequence). The chain couples TRBV10-1 to TRBJ1-2, with 8 bases matching TRBD1. The TCR was taken from a human donor who received a combined kidney and bone marrow transplant. The sample was CD4+ T cells from blood, taken before the transplant. The CDR3 region has the DNA TGCGCCAGCAGACGACAGGGGAGTGAAAACTATGGCTACACCTTC. It specifies CASRRQGSENYGYTF.